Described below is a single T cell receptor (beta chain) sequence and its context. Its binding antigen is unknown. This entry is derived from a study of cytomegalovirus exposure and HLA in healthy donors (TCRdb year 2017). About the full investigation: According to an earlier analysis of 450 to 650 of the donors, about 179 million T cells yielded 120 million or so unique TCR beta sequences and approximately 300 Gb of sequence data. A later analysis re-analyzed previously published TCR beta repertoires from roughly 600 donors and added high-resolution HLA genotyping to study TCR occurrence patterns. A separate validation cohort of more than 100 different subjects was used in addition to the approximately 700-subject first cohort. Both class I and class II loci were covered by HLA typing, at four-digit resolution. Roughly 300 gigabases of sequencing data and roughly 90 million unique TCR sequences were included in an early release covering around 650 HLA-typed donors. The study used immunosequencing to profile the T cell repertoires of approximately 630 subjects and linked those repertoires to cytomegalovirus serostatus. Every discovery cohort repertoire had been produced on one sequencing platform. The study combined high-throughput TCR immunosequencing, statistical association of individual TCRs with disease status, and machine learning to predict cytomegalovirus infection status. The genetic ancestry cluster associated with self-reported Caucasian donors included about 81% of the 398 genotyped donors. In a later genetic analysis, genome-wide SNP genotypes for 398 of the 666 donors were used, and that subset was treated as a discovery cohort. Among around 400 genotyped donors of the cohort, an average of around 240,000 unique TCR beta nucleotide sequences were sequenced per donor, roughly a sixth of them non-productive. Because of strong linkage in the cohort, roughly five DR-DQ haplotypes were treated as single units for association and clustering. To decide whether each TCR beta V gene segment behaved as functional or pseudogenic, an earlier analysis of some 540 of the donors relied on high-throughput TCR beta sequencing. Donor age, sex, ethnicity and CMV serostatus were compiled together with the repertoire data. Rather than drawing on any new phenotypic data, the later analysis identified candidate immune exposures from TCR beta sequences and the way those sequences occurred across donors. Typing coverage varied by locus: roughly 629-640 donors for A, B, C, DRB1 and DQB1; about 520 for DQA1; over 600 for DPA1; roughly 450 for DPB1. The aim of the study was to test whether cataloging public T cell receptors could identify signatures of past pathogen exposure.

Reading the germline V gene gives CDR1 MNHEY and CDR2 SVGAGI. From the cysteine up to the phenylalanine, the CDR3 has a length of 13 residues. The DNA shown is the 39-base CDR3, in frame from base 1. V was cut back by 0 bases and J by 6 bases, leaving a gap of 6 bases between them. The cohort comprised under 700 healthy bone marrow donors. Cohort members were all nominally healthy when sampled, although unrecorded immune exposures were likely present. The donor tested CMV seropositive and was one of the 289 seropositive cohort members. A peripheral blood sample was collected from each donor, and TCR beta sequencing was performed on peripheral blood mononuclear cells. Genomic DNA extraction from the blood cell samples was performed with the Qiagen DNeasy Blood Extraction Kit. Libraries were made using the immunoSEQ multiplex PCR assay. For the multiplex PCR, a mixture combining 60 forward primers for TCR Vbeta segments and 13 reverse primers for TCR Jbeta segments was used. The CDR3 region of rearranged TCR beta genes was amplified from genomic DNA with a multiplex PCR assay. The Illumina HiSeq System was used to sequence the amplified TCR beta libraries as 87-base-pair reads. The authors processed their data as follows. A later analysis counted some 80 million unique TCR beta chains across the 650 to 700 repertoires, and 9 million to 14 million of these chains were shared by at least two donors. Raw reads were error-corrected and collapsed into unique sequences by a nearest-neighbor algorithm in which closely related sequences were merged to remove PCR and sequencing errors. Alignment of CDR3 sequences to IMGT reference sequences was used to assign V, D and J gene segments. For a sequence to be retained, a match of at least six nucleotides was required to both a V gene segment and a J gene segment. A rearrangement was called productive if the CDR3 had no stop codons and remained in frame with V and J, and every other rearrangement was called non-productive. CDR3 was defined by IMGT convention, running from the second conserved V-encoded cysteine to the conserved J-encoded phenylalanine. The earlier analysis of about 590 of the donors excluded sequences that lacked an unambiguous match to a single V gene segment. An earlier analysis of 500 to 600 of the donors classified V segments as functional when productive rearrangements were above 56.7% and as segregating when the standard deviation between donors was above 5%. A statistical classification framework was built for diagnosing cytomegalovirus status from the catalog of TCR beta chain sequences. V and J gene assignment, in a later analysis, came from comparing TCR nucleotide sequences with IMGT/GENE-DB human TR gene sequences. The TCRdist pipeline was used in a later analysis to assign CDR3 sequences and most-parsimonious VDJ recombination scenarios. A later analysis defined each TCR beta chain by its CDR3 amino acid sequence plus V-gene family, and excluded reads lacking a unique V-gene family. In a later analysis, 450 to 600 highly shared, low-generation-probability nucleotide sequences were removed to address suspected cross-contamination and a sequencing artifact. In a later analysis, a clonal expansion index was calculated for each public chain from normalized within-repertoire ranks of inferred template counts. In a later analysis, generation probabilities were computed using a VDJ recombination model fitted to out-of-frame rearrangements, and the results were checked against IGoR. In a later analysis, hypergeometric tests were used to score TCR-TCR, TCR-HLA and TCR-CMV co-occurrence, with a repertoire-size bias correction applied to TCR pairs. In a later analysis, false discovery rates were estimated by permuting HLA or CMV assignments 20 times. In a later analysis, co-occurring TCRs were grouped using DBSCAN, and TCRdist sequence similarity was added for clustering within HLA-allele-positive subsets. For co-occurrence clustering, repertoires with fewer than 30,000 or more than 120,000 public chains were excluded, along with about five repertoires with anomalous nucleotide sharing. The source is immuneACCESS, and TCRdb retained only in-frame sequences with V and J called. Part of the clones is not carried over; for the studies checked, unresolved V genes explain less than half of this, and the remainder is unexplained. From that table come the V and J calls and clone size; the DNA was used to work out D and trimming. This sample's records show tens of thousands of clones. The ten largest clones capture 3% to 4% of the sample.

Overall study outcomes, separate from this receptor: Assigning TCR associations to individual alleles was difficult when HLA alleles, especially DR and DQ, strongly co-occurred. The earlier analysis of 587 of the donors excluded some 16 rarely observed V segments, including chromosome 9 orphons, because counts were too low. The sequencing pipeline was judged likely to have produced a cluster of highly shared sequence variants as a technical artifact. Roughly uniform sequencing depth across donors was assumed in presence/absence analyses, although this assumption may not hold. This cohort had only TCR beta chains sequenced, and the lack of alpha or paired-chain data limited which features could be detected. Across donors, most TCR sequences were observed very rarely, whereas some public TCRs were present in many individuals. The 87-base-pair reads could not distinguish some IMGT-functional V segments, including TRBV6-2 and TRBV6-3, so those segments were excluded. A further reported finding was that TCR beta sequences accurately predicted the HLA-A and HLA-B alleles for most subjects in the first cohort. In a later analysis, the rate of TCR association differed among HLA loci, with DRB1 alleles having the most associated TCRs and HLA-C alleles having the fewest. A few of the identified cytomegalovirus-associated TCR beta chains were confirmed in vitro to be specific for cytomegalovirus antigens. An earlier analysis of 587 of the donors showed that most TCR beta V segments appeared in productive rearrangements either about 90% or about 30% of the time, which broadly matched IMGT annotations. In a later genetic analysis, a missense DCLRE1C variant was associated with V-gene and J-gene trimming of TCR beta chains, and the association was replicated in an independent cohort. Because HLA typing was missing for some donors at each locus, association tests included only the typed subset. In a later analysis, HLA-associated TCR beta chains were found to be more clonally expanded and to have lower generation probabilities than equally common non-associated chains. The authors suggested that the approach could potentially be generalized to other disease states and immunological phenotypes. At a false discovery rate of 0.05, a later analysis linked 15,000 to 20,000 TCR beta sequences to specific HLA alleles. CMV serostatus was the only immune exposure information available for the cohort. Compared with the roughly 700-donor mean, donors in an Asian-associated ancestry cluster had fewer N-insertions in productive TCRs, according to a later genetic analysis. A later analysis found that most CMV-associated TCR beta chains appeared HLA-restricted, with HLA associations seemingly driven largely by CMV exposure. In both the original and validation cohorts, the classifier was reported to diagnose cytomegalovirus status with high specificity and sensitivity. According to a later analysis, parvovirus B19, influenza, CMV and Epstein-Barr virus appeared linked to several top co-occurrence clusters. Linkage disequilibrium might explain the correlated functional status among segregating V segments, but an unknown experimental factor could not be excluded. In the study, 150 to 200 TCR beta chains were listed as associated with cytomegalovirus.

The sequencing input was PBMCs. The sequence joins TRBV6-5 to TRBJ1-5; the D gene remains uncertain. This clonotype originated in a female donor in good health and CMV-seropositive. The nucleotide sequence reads TGTGCCAGCAGTTACTCGATGGCTCAGCCCCAGCATTTT. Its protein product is CASSYSMAQPQHF.